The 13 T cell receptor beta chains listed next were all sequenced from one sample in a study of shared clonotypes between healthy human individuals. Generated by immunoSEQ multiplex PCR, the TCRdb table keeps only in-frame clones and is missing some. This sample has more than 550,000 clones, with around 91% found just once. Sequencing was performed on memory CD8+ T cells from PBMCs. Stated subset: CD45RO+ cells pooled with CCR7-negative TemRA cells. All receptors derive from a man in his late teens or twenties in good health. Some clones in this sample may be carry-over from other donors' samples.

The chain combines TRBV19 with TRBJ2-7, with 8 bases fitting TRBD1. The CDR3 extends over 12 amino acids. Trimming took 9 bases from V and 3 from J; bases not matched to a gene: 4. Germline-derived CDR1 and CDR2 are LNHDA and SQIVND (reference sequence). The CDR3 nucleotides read TGTGCCAGGAACAGGGGGTACTACGAGCAGTACTTC. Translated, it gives CARNRGYYEQYF.

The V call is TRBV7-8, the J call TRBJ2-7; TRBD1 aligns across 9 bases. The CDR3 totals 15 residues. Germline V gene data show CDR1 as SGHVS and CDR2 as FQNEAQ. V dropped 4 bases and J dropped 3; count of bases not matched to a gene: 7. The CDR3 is CASSWTGTGSYEQYF. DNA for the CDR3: TGTGCCAGCAGCTGGACCGGGACAGGGAGCTACGAGCAGTACTTC.

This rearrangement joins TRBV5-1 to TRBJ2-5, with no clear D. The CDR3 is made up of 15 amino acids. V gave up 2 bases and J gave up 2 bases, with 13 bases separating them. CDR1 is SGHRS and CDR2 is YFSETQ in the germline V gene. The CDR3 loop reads CASSFFAPVQETQYF. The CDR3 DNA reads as TGCGCCAGCAGCTTTTTTGCGCCCGTTCAAGAGACCCAGTACTTC.

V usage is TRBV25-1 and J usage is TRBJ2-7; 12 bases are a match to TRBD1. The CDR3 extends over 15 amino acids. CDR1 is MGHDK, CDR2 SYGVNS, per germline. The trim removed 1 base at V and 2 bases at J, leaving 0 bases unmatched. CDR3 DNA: TGTGCCAGCAGTGAATGGGACAGGGGGCCCTACGAGCAGTACTTC. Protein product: CASSEWDRGPYEQYF.

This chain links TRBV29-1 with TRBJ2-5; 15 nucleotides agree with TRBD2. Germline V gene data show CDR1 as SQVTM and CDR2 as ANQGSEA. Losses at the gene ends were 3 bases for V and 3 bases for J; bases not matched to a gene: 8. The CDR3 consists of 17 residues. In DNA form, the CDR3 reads TGCAGCGTTGATGGACTAGCGGGAGGGGATGCCGAAGAGACCCAGTACTTC. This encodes CSVDGLAGGDAEETQYF. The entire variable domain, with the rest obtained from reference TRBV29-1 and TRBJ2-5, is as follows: SAVISQKPSRDICQRGTSLTIQCQVDSQVTMMFWYRQQPGQSLTLIATANQGSEATYESGFVIDKFPISRPNLTFSTLTVSNMSPEDSSIYLCSVDGLAGGDAEETQYFGPGTRLLVL.

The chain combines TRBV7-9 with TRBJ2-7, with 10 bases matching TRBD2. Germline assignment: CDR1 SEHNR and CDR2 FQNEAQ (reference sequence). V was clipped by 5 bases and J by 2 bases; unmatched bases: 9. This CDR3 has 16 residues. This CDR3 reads CASSPQFLAGAYEQYF. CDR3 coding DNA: TGTGCCAGCAGCCCACAATTCCTAGCGGGGGCCTACGAGCAGTACTTC.

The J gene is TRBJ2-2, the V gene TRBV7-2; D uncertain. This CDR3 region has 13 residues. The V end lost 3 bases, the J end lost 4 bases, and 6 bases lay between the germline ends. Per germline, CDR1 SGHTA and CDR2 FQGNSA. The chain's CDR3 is CASSFPITGELFF. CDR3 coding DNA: TGTGCCAGCAGCTTCCCCATCACCGGGGAGCTGTTTTTT.

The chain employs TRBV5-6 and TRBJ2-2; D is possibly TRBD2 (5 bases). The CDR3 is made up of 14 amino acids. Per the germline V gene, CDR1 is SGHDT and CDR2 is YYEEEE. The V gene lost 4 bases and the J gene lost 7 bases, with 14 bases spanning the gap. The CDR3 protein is CASSRARGSGELFF. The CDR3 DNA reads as TGTGCCAGCAGCCGAGCCCGGGGTAGCGGGGAGCTGTTTTTT.

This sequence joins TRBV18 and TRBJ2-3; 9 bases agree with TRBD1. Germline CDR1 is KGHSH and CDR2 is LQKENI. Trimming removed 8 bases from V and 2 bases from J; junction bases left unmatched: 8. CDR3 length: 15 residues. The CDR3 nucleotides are TGTGCCAGCCACGAGAACAGGGGGCACACAGATACGCAGTATTTT. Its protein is CASHENRGHTDTQYF.

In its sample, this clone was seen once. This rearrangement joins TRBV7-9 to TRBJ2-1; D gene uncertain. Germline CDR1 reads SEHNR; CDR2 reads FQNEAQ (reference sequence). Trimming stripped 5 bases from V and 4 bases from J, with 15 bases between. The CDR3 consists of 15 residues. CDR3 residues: CASSLTIREYNEQFF. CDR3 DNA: TGTGCCAGCAGCCTAACGATCCGAGAGTACAATGAGCAGTTCTTC.

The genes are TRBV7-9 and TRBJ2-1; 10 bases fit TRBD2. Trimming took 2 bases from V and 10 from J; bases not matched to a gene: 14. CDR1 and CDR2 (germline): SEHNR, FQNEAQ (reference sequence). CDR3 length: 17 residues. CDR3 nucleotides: TGTGCCAGCAGCTTACGGACTAGCGGAGACGCACAATGGGAGCAGTTCTTC. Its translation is CASSLRTSGDAQWEQFF.

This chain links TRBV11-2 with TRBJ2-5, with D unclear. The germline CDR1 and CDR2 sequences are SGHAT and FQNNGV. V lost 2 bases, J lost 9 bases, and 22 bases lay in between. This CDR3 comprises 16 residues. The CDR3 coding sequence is TGTGCCAGCAGCTTAATTCGTGGCGGTGGAAATTGGTCCCAGTACTTC. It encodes CASSLIRGGGNWSQYF.

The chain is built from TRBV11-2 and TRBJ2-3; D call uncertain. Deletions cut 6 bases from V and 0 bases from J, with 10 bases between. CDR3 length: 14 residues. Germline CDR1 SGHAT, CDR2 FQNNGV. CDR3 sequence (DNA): TGTGCCAGCAGTTCCCATTGGAGCACAGATACGCAGTATTTT. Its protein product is CASSSHWSTDTQYF.